This is a list of T cell receptor beta chains from one sample in a study of cytomegalovirus exposure and HLA in healthy donors. Libraries were prepared by immunoSEQ multiplex PCR; TCRdb keeps only in-frame clonotypes and omits some of them. The sample records about 120,000 clones, about 83% being singletons. What was sequenced was PBMCs. The receptors shown here come from a man between 18 and 29 years old in good health and CMV-seronegative. The CDR3 runs from the conserved cysteine through the conserved F or W. The order of the fields is D gene, J gene, V gene, clone size, CDR3 DNA, CDR3 protein. The D gene is left open where the match is weak. Only some rows state a clone size, as once, few, many or a class for expanded clones.

.	TRBJ2-1	TRBV9	.	TGTGCCAGCAGCCCCCCCGGGATCAATGAGCAGTTCTTC	CASSPPGINEQFF
TRBD1	TRBJ2-7	TRBV27	.	TGTGCCAGCGGAAGGGACAGTACCTACGAGCAGTACTTC	CASGRDSTYEQYF
.	TRBJ1-1	TRBV5-5	.	TGTGCCAGCAGCTTGGGCAGGGTGACTGAAGCTTTCTTT	CASSLGRVTEAFF
.	TRBJ1-1	TRBV2	few	TGTGCCAGCAGTTCAGGGTTTGGAGCTTTCTTT	CASSSGFGAFF
TRBD2	TRBJ2-1	TRBV9	once	TGTGCCAGCAGCGTAGTCCCGACTAGCGGGATTGAATACAATGAGCAGTTCTTC	CASSVVPTSGIEYNEQFF
TRBD2	TRBJ2-7	TRBV29-1	.	TGCAGCGTTAATCGGGGCGGGGGGCTCTACGAGCAGTACTTC	CSVNRGGGLYEQYF
.	TRBJ1-4	TRBV5-1	once	TGCGCCAGCAGCTTGGGGGAGGGTTTTGATAATGAAAAACTGTTTTTT	CASSLGEGFDNEKLFF
.	TRBJ1-1	TRBV6-5	.	TGTGCCAGCAAGAGAGACACTGAAGCTTTCTTT	CASKRDTEAFF
.	TRBJ2-1	TRBV11-3	.	TGTGCCAGCAGCTTTAGGGCGGGCGGATTGGACAATGAGCAGTTCTTC	CASSFRAGGLDNEQFF
TRBD1	TRBJ2-5	TRBV6-5	.	TGTGCCAGCAGAATTCACAGGGGGCGGCAAGAGACCCAGTACTTC	CASRIHRGRQETQYF
TRBD2	TRBJ2-3	TRBV9	.	TGTGCCAGCAGCGTTTCTAGCGGGGGCACAGATACGCAGTATTTT	CASSVSSGGTDTQYF
TRBD1	TRBJ1-1	TRBV11-2	.	TGTGCCAGCAGCTTAGATACGGGACAGGGTGGAAACACTGAAGCTTTCTTT	CASSLDTGQGGNTEAFF
.	TRBJ2-5	TRBV5-6	.	TGTGCCAGCAGCCCCAGGGTAGCCGAGTACCAAGAGACCCAGTACTTC	CASSPRVAEYQETQYF
TRBD2	TRBJ2-5	TRBV7-8	.	TGTGCCAGCAGCGACGTGGGGGGAGGGCCCTTTGAGACCCAGTACTTC	CASSDVGGGPFETQYF
.	TRBJ1-4	TRBV9	once	TGTGCCAGCAGCCTGGGGGGGGCCGGGGAAAAACTGTTTTTT	CASSLGGAGEKLFF
.	TRBJ2-7	TRBV21-1	.	TGTGCCAGCAACCCTTTGGTCGAGAGCTCCTACGAGCAGTACTTC	CASNPLVESSYEQYF
TRBD1	TRBJ2-2	TRBV11-2	.	TGTGCCAGCAGCCAGAGAACAGGGGGTGGCGGGGAGCTGTTTTTT	CASSQRTGGGGELFF
.	TRBJ2-1	TRBV11-3	.	TGTGCCAGCAGCCCGGACATGGCTGAAGGGAATGAGCAGTTCTTC	CASSPDMAEGNEQFF
.	TRBJ2-7	TRBV7-2	.	TGTGCCAGCAGCTTAGTACAGGGCCCACGCTACGAGCAGTACTTC	CASSLVQGPRYEQYF
TRBD1	TRBJ1-1	TRBV7-9	.	TGTGCCAGCAGCAACAACCAGGGGGCCGGCACTGAAGCTTTCTTT	CASSNNQGAGTEAFF
.	TRBJ1-1	TRBV5-1	.	TGCGCCAGCAGCTTGGACAGGGCGGGCACTGAAGCTTTCTTT	CASSLDRAGTEAFF
.	TRBJ2-5	TRBV19	.	TGTGCCAGTAGCTGGGCCGCAACTCAAGAGACCCAGTACTTC	CASSWAATQETQYF
TRBD1	TRBJ2-3	TRBV2	.	TGTGCCAGCAGGGACAGGGGGGAGACAGATACGCAGTATTTT	CASRDRGETDTQYF
TRBD1	TRBJ1-5	TRBV5-1	few	TGCGCCAGCAGTCCGGGACAGGGCTATCAGCCCCAGCATTTT	CASSPGQGYQPQHF
TRBD2	TRBJ2-1	TRBV14	once	TGTGCCAGCAGCCAAGATTCTGGAGCGGGACTAGCGGGCAATGAGCAGTTCTTC	CASSQDSGAGLAGNEQFF
TRBD2	TRBJ2-7	TRBV2	.	TGTGCCAGCAGTGACCTAACTAGCGGGAGTTACGAGCAGTACTTC	CASSDLTSGSYEQYF